What follows describes a single T cell receptor (beta chain). Antigen: not known. Treatment given: oral pan-JAK inhibitor, 5-10 mg twice daily. This CDR3 has 15 residues. The V gene end was trimmed by 5 bases and the J gene end by 6 bases; junction bases not matched to a gene: 10. Germline lookup yields CDR1 SGHAT and CDR2 FQNNGV. Sequencing used cDNA as its template, made by extracting RNA and reverse transcribing it. Sequenced by immunoSEQ multiplex PCR; TCRdb stores in-frame clones only, minus some. This sample has about 180,000 clones, with less than 70% found just once. The data stem from a study of CD8+ T cells in alopecia areata. The study's findings and limits: Tofacitinib yielded significantly lower scalp clonality and fewer expanded CD8+ clones among the top 100.

The sequenced sample was CD8+ T cells sorted from blood, obtained at week 24, from a patient treated with tofacitinib. The TCR comes from a human donor with alopecia areata. The chain employs TRBV11-2 and TRBJ2-7, with 10 bases that match TRBD2. CDR3 amino acids: CASSQRSGGASEQYF. The CDR3, as DNA: TGTGCCAGCAGCCAAAGGAGCGGGGGGGCTTCCGAGCAGTACTTC. The variable domain in full, with the rest retrieved from reference TRBV11-2 and TRBJ2-7, is EAGVAQSPRYKIIEKRQSVAFWCNPISGHATLYWYQQILGQGPKLLIQFQNNGVVDDSQLPKDRFSAERLKGVDSTLKIQPAKLEDSAVYLCASSQRSGGASEQYFGPGTRLTVT.